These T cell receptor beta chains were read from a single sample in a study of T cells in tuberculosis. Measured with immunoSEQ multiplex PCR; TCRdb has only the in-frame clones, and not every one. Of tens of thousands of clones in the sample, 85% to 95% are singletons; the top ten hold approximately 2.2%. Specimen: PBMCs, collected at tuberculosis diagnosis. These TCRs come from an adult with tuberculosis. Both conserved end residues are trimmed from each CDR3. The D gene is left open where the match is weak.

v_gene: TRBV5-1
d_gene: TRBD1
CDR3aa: ASSRGTGASYNSPLH

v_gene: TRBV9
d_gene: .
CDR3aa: ASSGLWGRERAGANVLT

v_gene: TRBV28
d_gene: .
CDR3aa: ASSLYLRGAKIIKNIQY

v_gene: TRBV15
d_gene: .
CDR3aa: ATSSTWDIQGDGYT

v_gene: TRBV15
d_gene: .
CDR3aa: ATSRGRPGGGDTQY

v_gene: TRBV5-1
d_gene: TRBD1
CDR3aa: ASSWEYRGRYEQY

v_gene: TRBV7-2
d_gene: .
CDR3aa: ASSLEQGPYEQY

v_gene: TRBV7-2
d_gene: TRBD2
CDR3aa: ASSTRLAGYTQY

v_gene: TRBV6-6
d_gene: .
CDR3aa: ASSFPPGVGNQPQH

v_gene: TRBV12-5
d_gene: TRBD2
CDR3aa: ASGQTSGGATEQF

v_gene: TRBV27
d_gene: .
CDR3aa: ASSPTPFHYGYT

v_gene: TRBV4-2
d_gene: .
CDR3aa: ASSQDPPVTGELF

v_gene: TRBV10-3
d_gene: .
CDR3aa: AISDDTVQPQH

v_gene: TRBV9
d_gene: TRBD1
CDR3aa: ASSVADRVTEAF

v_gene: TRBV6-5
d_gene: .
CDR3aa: ASSYSPEQTREQF

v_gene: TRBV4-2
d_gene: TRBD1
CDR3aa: ASSTRDRGTGELF

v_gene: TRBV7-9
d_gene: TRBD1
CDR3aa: ASSRTGGEPGELF

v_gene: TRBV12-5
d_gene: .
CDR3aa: ASGSGHPYSPLH

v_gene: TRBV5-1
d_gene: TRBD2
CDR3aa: ASSLTGLAGGSDNEQF

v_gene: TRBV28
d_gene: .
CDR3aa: ASRGSYNSPLH

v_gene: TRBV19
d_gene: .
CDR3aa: ASSPGWGGTEAF

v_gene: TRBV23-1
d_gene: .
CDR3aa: ASGSGHVIYEQY

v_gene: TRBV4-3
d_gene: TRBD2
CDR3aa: ASSQTSGGWTGELF

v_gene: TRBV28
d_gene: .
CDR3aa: ASSWPGETQY

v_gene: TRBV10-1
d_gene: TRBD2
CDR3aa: ASSERSSGGDEQF

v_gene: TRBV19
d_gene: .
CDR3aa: ASSRIQGTLWNEQF

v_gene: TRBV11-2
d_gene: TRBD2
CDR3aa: ASSFPLSGVNTGELF

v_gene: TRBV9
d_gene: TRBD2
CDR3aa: ASSVELAVTSTDTQY

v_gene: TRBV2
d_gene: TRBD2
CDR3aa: ASRGGYSGGSYEQY

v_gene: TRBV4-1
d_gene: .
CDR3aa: ASSQDEQDNYGYT

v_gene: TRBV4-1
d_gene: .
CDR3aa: ASSLDSRTNEKLF

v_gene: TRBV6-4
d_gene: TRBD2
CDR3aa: ASSGTSGGADTQY

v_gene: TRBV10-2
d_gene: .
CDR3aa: ASPTESGNSPLH